Listed here are 32 T cell receptor beta chains from one sample, sequenced in a study of cytomegalovirus exposure and HLA in healthy donors (dated by TCRdb to 2016 to 2017). The library was generated by the immunoSEQ multiplex PCR assay. TCRdb mirrors the immuneACCESS table, restricted to in-frame sequences. Some clones are absent from its copies; in checked studies, under half trace to an unresolved V gene, and the reason for the others is unknown. The sample records 150,000 to 200,000 clones, roughly 83% of which are singletons. The ten most abundant clones make up roughly a tenth of the sample. The sample taken for sequencing was PBMCs. The receptors stem from a man in his thirties or forties in good health and CMV-seropositive.

This clone was observed a single time. The chain has TRBV2 and TRBJ1-3, with D uncertain. The CDR3 consists of 15 residues. Trimming shortened V by 3 bases and J by 4 bases, and 13 bases separated the two germline ends. Germline V lookup: CDR1 SNHLY, CDR2 FYNNEI. CDR3 sequence: CASSDHSIAGNTIYF. DNA of the CDR3: TGTGCCAGCAGTGATCACAGCATCGCAGGAAACACCATATATTTT.

The chain is built from TRBV6-6 and TRBJ1-1, with 7 bases that match TRBD1. The CDR3 is 14 residues long. With V trimmed by 7 bases and J by 0 bases, 5 bases remained unmatched. The germline CDR1 and CDR2 sequences are MNHNY and SVGAGI (reference sequence). CDR3 region: CASIRDRLNTEAFF. The CDR3 bases are TGTGCCAGCATCCGGGACAGACTGAACACTGAAGCTTTCTTT.

This clone has a handful of counts. The rearrangement uses TRBV7-6 and TRBJ2-7; D remains unclear. The V gene lost 5 bases and the J gene lost 7 bases, with 12 bases spanning the gap. Germline V gene data show CDR1 as SGHVS and CDR2 as FNYEAQ. This CDR3 region has 12 residues. For the CDR3, the DNA is TGTGCCAGCAGCCATGACAACCGAGAGCAGTACTTC. This translates into CASSHDNREQYF. The complete variable domain, with remaining parts taken from reference TRBV7-6 and TRBJ2-7, reads GAGVSQSPRYKVTKRGQDVALRCDPISGHVSLYWYRQALGQGPEFLTYFNYEAQQDKSGLPNDRFSAERPEGSISTLTIQRTEQRDSAMYRCASSHDNREQYFGPGTRLTVT.

This sequence joins TRBV5-1 and TRBJ2-7; 10 bases line up with TRBD2. CDR3 length equals 14 residues. J lost 4 bases, V lost 4 bases, and 5 bases had no gene match. Germline values: CDR1 SGHRS, CDR2 YFSETQ. CDR3 residues: CASSTGTSVYEQYF. For the CDR3, the DNA is TGCGCCAGCAGCACCGGGACTAGCGTATACGAGCAGTACTTC.

This clone showed up just a few times. This same CDR3 is encoded by further DNA sequences in the sample. The J gene is TRBJ2-7, the V gene TRBV27, with 11 bases fitting TRBD1. Germline V gene lookup returns CDR1 MNHEY and CDR2 SMNVEV (reference sequence). With 3 bases clipped from V and 3 bases from J, the junction kept 1 base outside the gene matches. The CDR3 has 14 residues. The CDR3 region has the DNA TGTGCCAGCAGTTTCGGGACAGGGGGCTACGAGCAGTACTTC. This gives the protein CASSFGTGGYEQYF.

This chain connects TRBV2 to TRBJ2-1; unclear D gene. The CDR3 is made up of 13 amino acids. CDR1 and CDR2 (germline): SNHLY, FYNNEI. Trimming left V 4 bases short and J 2 bases short, with 6 bases between. CDR3: CASSVVTYNEQFF. CDR3 DNA: TGTGCCAGCAGTGTAGTCACCTACAATGAGCAGTTCTTC.

With respect to this clone: This sample includes further DNA sequences coding for the same CDR3. The genes are TRBV7-2 and TRBJ1-2, with a tentative D call TRBD1 (6 bases). CDR1 SGHTA and CDR2 FQGNSA come from the germline V gene. This CDR3 is built from 14 residues. The V end was cut by 0 bases, the J end by 3 bases, with 8 bases between. CDR3 DNA: TGTGCCAGCAGCTTAGCAGGGGGGGACTATGGCTACACCTTC. Residues: CASSLAGGDYGYTF.

The chain is built from TRBV14 and TRBJ1-1, with D tentatively TRBD1 (5 bases). This CDR3 comprises 13 residues. Trimming left V 4 bases short and J 1 base short, with 7 bases between. Germline CDR1 is SGHDN and CDR2 is FVKESK. The DNA of the CDR3 is TGTGCCAGCAGCCGACAGAGGAACACTGAAGCTTTCTTT. Its protein product is CASSRQRNTEAFF.

The chain couples TRBV28 to TRBJ1-2, with 8 bases lining up with TRBD1. Germline V gene sequence: CDR1 MDHEN, CDR2 SYDVKM. The CDR3 is 14 amino acids. J lost 8 bases, V lost 6 bases, and 11 bases had no gene match. CDR3: CASRPNGQGEGYTF. CDR3 nucleotide sequence: TGTGCCAGCAGGCCAAACGGACAGGGTGAGGGCTACACCTTC.

The chain joins TRBV27 to TRBJ2-7, with TRBD2 as a possible D gene (5 bases). The CDR3 loop spans 12 amino acids. The V gene lost 5 bases and the J gene lost 3 bases, with 8 bases spanning the gap. CDR1 and CDR2 (germline): MNHEY, SMNVEV (reference sequence). The CDR3 sequence is CASSPEGYEQYF. The CDR3 DNA follows: TGTGCCAGCAGTCCCGAGGGCTACGAGCAGTACTTC.

J is TRBJ2-3 and V is TRBV27, with TRBD2 identical over 7 bases. Per germline, CDR1 MNHEY and CDR2 SMNVEV (reference sequence). The length of the CDR3 is 16 residues. V shed 1 base, J shed 0 bases, and the junction held 4 bases outside the gene matches. The CDR3 loop reads CASSLFSGRSTDTQYF. The CDR3, as DNA: TGTGCCAGCAGTTTATTTAGCGGGCGGAGCACAGATACGCAGTATTTT.

The CDR3 DNA reads TGCGCCAGCAGCCAAATGACAAGCTTCTTTAACTATGGCTACACCTTC. Its translation: CASSQMTSFFNYGYTF. The gene calls are TRBV4-1 and TRBJ1-2; unclear D gene. V was shortened by 2 bases and J by 1 base, with 14 bases between the two germline ends. CDR1 is MGHRA and CDR2 is YSYEKL in the germline V gene. The CDR3 extends over 16 amino acids.

This clone came up a few times. The chain has TRBV4-1 and TRBJ1-2; D not certain. The germline V gene encodes CDR1 MGHRA and CDR2 YSYEKL. V shed 0 bases and J shed 4 bases, with 6 bases lying between them. This CDR3 is built from 13 residues. This CDR3 is CASSQDGLYGYTF. CDR3 sequence (DNA): TGCGCCAGCAGCCAAGATGGGCTCTATGGCTACACCTTC.

The chain joins TRBV13 to TRBJ2-1; D is perhaps TRBD2 (5 bases). Germline V gene sequence: CDR1 PRHDT, CDR2 FYEKMQ (reference sequence). The CDR3 has 13 residues. The ends were cut back, 8 bases at V and 2 bases at J, with 10 bases in the middle. The CDR3 sequence: CASAPGTYNEQFF. The CDR3 bases are TGTGCCAGCGCCCCCGGGACCTACAATGAGCAGTTCTTC.

The rearrangement uses TRBV11-3 and TRBJ2-2; the match to TRBD2 covers 10 bases. Germline V gives CDR1 SGHNT, CDR2 YENEEA. The CDR3 sequence is 17 residues long. V was clipped by 5 bases and J by 0 bases; unmatched bases: 6. DNA of the CDR3: TGTGCCAGCAGCCCCCGGACTAGCGGTGCGAACACCGGGGAGCTGTTTTTT. Protein: CASSPRTSGANTGELFF.

V gene TRBV14 combines with J gene TRBJ2-5, with 9 bases aligning to TRBD2. J lost 4 bases, V lost 1 base, and 7 bases had no gene match. Germline V gene sequence: CDR1 SGHDN, CDR2 FVKESK. The CDR3 consists of 16 residues. The CDR3 spells CASSQAWRGGRETQYF. For the CDR3, the DNA is TGTGCCAGCAGCCAAGCGTGGCGGGGGGGCCGAGAGACCCAGTACTTC. Looking up the rest from reference TRBV14 and TRBJ2-5 gives the full variable domain: EAGVTQFPSHSVIEKGQTVTLRCDPISGHDNLYWYRRVMGKEIKFLLHFVKESKQDESGMPNNRFLAERTGGTYSTLKVQPAELEDSGVYFCASSQAWRGGRETQYFGPGTRLLVL.

The J gene is TRBJ1-2, the V gene TRBV2; 7 bases map to TRBD1. Germline loops: CDR1 SNHLY, CDR2 FYNNEI. This CDR3 is 13 amino acids long. V shed 6 bases, J shed 8 bases, and the junction held 9 bases outside the gene matches. DNA of the CDR3: TGTGCCAGCAGCAAGGGGGCGGTTGAGGGCTACACCTTC. Translation gives CASSKGAVEGYTF.

The rearrangement joins TRBV7-9 to TRBJ2-7; D may be TRBD2 (6 bases). The V and J ends lost 2 bases and 5 bases respectively, with 7 bases between them. The CDR3 is 12 amino acids. The germline CDR1 and CDR2 sequences are SEHNR and FQNEAQ (reference sequence). The CDR3 bases are TGTGCCAGCAGCTTATGGGGGGACGAGCAGTACTTC. Translation gives CASSLWGDEQYF.

The CDR3 here is CASSAKTSGRNQETQYF. CDR3 nucleotide sequence: TGTGCCAGCAGCGCCAAAACTAGCGGGAGAAACCAAGAGACCCAGTACTTC. This chain uses TRBV9 with TRBJ2-5; 11 bases match TRBD2. The CDR3 is 17 amino acids. Germline V gene sequence: CDR1 SGDLS, CDR2 YYNGEE. After removal of 3 bases from V and 0 bases from J, the junction contained 7 bases not matched to a gene.

The V gene is TRBV4-3, the J gene TRBJ1-4; 7 positions agree with TRBD1. CDR1 is LGHNA and CDR2 is YSLEER in the germline V gene. This CDR3 contains 16 residues. Unmatched junction bases numbered 9, after V lost 0 bases and J lost 8 bases. CDR3 nucleotides: TGCGCCAGCAGCCAAGAGGTACAAGGGACAGCAGAAAAACTGTTTTTT. Its translation is CASSQEVQGTAEKLFF.

The rearrangement uses TRBV7-6 and TRBJ2-3; 8 nucleotides match TRBD1. This CDR3 has 15 amino acids. Per germline, CDR1 SGHVS and CDR2 FNYEAQ. The V and J ends lost 5 bases and 0 bases, in that order; junction bases with no gene match: 4. The CDR3, as DNA: TGTGCCAGCAGCCGACAGGGGTCTAGCACAGATACGCAGTATTTT. This encodes CASSRQGSSTDTQYF.

The rearrangement links TRBV5-4 to TRBJ1-6; no clear D gene. V was shortened by 0 bases and J by 7 bases, with 8 bases between the two germline ends. The CDR3 runs 14 residues. The germline gives CDR1 SGHNT, CDR2 YYREEE (reference sequence). The CDR3 DNA is TGTGCCAGCAGCTTGGACTTTTTAAATTCACCCCTCCACTTT. It encodes CASSLDFLNSPLHF.

This rearrangement joins TRBV18 to TRBJ2-7, with TRBD1 identical over 10 bases. The CDR3 totals 14 residues. The germline CDR1 and CDR2 sequences are KGHSH and LQKENI. With 5 bases clipped from V and 3 bases from J, the junction kept 4 bases outside the gene matches. The CDR3 reads CASSSRTGGYEQYF. The CDR3 DNA follows: TGTGCCAGCTCATCCCGGACAGGGGGCTACGAGCAGTACTTC.

The chain recombines TRBV9 with TRBJ1-2; 9 nucleotides match TRBD1. The V gene end was trimmed by 0 bases and the J gene end by 6 bases; junction bases not matched to a gene: 6. Germline V gene lookup returns CDR1 SGDLS and CDR2 YYNGEE. This CDR3 is 15 amino acids long. CDR3 in amino acids: CASSVGTGTGHGYTF. CDR3 bases: TGTGCCAGCAGCGTAGGGACCGGGACAGGGCATGGCTACACCTTC. Full variable domain (missing parts from reference TRBV9 and TRBJ1-2): DSGVTQTPKHLITATGQRVTLRCSPRSGDLSVYWYQQSLDQGLQFLIQYYNGEERAKGNILERFSAQQFPDLHSELNLSSLELGDSALYFCASSVGTGTGHGYTFGSGTRLTVV.

The chain couples TRBV2 to TRBJ2-5; 7 positions match TRBD2. The CDR3 extends over 13 amino acids. Germline trimming cut 8 bases from V and 6 bases from J; bases unmatched to any gene: 9. The V gene's germline CDR1 is SNHLY and CDR2 FYNNEI. Here the CDR3 DNA reads TGTGCCAGCTGGGGGAGGGAGTGGAAGACCCAGTACTTC. This translates into CASWGREWKTQYF.

J is TRBJ2-2 and V is TRBV29-1; 15 bases map to TRBD2. The V gene's germline CDR1 is SQVTM and CDR2 ANQGSEA. This CDR3 comprises 16 residues. The junction had 4 bases not matched to a gene; V was cut back by 4 bases and J by 4 bases. For the CDR3, the DNA is TGCAGCGTTGGGGGGGGACTAGCGGGAGGCACCGGGGAGCTGTTTTTT. It specifies CSVGGGLAGGTGELFF.

The rearrangement links TRBV28 to TRBJ2-1; 14 bases are a match to TRBD2. This CDR3 spans 19 amino acids. Germline-derived CDR1 and CDR2 are MDHEN and SYDVKM. V gave up 5 bases and J gave up 0 bases; unmatched junction bases: 9. The CDR3 DNA reads as TGTGCCAGCAGTGCGACTAGCGGGAGGGCCAAATACTCCTACAATGAGCAGTTCTTC. It translates to CASSATSGRAKYSYNEQFF.

The J gene is TRBJ1-5, the V gene TRBV5-5; 9 positions agree with TRBD1. The CDR3 length is 15 residues. The germline CDR1 and CDR2 sequences are SGHKS and YYEKEE (reference sequence). The V gene end was trimmed by 4 bases and the J gene end by 3 bases; junction bases not matched to a gene: 5. The CDR3 loop reads CASSPGQGNNQPQHF. The CDR3 coding sequence is TGTGCCAGCAGCCCGGGACAGGGAAACAATCAGCCCCAGCATTTT.

The genes are TRBV6-5 and TRBJ2-1; TRBD2 is a possible D gene (5 bases). The V end lost 8 bases, the J end lost 3 bases, and 17 bases lay between the germline ends. This CDR3 has 15 residues. Germline V gene lookup returns CDR1 MNHEY and CDR2 SVGAGI. The CDR3 is CASGSASNYYNEQFF. The CDR3 DNA is TGTGCCAGCGGGTCCGCTAGCAATTACTACAATGAGCAGTTCTTC.

The V gene is TRBV7-3, the J gene TRBJ2-7; no clear D. V gave up 2 bases and J gave up 0 bases, with 8 bases separating them. Germline values: CDR1 SGHTA, CDR2 FQGTGA. This CDR3 is built from 14 residues. The CDR3 bases are TGTGCCAGCAGCTTAGACCCTAGCTCCTACGAGCAGTACTTC. It yields the protein CASSLDPSSYEQYF.

The count of this clone is one. The V gene is TRBV6-5, the J gene TRBJ1-1, with 8 bases lining up with TRBD1. The CDR3 has 15 amino acids. The V and J ends lost 2 bases and 6 bases, in that order; junction bases with no gene match: 8. In germline, CDR1 is MNHEY, CDR2 SVGAGI. CDR3 in DNA: TGTGCCAGCAGTTACAGCCCAGGGGGCAGGGCTGAAGCTTTCTTT. Translation gives CASSYSPGGRAEAFF.

The chain's CDR3 is CASSPTATNEKLFF. The CDR3, as DNA: TGCGCCAGCAGCCCGACTGCAACTAATGAAAAACTGTTTTTT. The chain has TRBV5-1 and TRBJ1-4; D is unclear. CDR1 and CDR2 (germline): SGHRS, YFSETQ. Trimming removed 4 bases at V and 0 bases at J, with 7 bases between. The CDR3 totals 14 residues. Full variable domain (outside the CDR3, taken from reference TRBV5-1 and TRBJ1-4): KAGVTQTPRYLIKTRGQQVTLSCSPISGHRSVSWYQQTPGQGLQFLFEYFSETQRNKGNFPGRFSGRQFSNSRSEMNVSTLELGDSALYLCASSPTATNEKLFFGSGTQLSVL.